This TCR beta chain was observed in a study of cytomegalovirus exposure and HLA in healthy donors. The PCR ran on 60 Vbeta and 13 Jbeta primers. Assay: immunoSEQ multiplex PCR; the TCRdb copy retains only in-frame clones and omits some. The sample has some 160,000 clones, roughly 80% seen once. Germline CDR1 and CDR2: SNHLY and FYNNEI. V shed 6 bases, J shed 8 bases, and the junction held 6 bases outside the gene matches. This CDR3 contains 13 residues. The sequencing input was PBMCs. This rearrangement joins TRBV2 to TRBJ2-1, with 8 bases that match TRBD1. This sequence originates from a woman younger than 45 in good health and CMV-seronegative. DNA of the CDR3: TGTGCCAGCAGCGCACAGGGGGGTGATGAGCAGTTCTTC. Its translation: CASSAQGGDEQFF.